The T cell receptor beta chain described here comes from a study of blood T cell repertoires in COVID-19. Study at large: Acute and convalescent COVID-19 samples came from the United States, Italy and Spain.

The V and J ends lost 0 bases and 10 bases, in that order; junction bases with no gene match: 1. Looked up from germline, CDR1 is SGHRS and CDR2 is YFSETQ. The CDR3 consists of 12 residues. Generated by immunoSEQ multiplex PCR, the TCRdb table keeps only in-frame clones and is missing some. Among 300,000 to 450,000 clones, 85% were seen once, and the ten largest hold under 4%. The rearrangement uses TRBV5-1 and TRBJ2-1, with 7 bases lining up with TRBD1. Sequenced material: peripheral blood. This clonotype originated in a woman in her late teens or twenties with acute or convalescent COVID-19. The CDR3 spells CASSLGGQEQFF. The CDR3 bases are TGCGCCAGCAGCTTGGGGGGACAGGAGCAGTTCTTC.